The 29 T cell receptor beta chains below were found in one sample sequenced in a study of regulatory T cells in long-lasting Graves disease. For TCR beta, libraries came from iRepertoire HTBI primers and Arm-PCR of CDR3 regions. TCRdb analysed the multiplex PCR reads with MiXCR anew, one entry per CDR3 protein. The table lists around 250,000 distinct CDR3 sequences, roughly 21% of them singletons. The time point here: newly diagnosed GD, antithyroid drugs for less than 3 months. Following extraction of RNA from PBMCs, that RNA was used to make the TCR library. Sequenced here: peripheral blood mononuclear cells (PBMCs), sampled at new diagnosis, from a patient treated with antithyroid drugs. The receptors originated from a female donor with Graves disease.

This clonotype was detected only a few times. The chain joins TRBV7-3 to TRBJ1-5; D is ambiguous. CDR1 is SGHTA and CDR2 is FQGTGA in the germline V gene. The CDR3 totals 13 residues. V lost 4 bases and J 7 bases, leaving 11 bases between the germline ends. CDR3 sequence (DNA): TGTGCCAGCAGCTCCCAGGCGGGCCAGCCCCAGCATTTT. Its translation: CASSSQAGQPQHF.

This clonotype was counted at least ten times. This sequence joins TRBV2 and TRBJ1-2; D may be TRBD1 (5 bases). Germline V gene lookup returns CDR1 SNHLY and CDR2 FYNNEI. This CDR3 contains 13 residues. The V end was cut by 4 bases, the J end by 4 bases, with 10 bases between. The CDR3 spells CASSGAGAYGYTF. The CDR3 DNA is TGTGCCAGCAGTGGGGCTGGGGCCTATGGCTACACCTTC.

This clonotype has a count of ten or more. The CDR3 loop is CASSLNTDSYEQYF. Here the CDR3 DNA reads TGTGCCAGCAGCTTAAACACGGATTCCTACGAGCAGTACTTC. The chain employs TRBV7-9 and TRBJ2-7; D remains ambiguous. With 2 bases removed from V and 1 base from J, the gap between germline ends came to 9 bases. Germline V lookup: CDR1 SEHNR, CDR2 FQNEAQ (reference sequence). The CDR3 contains 14 residues.

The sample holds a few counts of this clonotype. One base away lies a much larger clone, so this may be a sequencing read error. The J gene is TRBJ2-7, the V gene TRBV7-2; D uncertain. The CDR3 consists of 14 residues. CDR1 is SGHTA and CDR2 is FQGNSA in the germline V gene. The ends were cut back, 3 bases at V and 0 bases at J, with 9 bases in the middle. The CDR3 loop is CASSFNYLSYEQYF. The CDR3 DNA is TGTGCCAGCAGCTTCAACTACCTCTCCTACGAGCAGTACTTC.

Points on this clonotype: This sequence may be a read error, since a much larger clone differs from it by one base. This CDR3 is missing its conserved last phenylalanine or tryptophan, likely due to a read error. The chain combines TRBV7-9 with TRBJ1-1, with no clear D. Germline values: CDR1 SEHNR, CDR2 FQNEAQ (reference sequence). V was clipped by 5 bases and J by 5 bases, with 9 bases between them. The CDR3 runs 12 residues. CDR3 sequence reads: CASSRDATEAFS. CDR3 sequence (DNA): TGTGCCAGCAGCCGTGACGCAACTGAAGCTTTCTCT.

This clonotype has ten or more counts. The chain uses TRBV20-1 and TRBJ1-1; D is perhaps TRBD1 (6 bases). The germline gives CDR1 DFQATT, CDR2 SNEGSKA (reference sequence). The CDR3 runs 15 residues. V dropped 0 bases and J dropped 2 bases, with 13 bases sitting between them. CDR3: CSARDPRGVNTEAFF. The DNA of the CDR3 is TGCAGTGCTAGAGATCCCAGGGGCGTAAACACTGAAGCTTTCTTT.

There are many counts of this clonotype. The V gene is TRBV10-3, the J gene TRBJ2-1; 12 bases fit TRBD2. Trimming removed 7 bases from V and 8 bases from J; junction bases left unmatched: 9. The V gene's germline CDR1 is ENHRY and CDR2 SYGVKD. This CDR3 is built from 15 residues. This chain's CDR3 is CAIKPSGRAGDEQFF. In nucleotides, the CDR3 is TGTGCCATCAAACCTAGCGGGAGGGCGGGTGATGAGCAGTTCTTC.

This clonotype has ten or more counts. The CDR3 region is CASSYRLAGEQFF. The CDR3 region has the DNA TGTGCCAGCAGTTACCGGCTAGCGGGTGAGCAGTTCTTC. The chain couples TRBV6-5 to TRBJ2-1; TRBD2 agrees at 8 bases. This CDR3 comprises 13 residues. V trimming: 2 bases; J trimming: 9 bases; junction bases outside the gene matches: 3. Germline V lookup: CDR1 MNHEY, CDR2 SVGAGI.

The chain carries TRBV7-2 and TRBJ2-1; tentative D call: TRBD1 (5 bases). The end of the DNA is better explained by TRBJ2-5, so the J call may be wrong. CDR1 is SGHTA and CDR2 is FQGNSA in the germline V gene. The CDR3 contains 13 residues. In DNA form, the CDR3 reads TGTGCCAGCACCGTCAGGGAACGGGAGACCCAGTACTTC. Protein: CASTVRERETQYF.

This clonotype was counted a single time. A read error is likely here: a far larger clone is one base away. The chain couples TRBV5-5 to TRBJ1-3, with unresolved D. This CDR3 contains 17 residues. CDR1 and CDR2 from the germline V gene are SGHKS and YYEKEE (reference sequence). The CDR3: CASSESRGGYAGNTMYF. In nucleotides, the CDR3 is TGTGCCAGCAGTGAGAGCCGGGGAGGGTATGCTGGAAACACCATGTATTTT.

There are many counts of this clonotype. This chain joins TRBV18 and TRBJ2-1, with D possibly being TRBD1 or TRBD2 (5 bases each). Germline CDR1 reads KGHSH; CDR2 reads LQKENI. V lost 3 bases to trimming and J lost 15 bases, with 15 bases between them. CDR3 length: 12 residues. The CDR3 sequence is CASSPNRNEGFF. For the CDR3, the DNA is TGTGCCAGCTCACCCAACAGGAATGAGGGGTTCTTC.

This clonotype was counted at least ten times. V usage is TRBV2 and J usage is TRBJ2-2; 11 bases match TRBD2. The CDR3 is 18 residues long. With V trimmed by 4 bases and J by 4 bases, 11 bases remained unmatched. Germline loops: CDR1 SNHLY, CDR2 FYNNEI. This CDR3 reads CASSGRSSGRISTGELFF. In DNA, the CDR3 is TGTGCCAGCAGTGGGAGGTCTAGCGGGAGGATAAGCACCGGGGAGCTGTTTTTT.

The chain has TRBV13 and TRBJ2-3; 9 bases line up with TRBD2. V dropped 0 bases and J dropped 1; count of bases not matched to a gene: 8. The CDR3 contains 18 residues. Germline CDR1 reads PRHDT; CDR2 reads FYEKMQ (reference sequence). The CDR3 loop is CASSLGLAGPTRTDTQYF. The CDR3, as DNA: TGTGCCAGCAGCTTAGGACTAGCGGGCCCGACCCGCACAGATACGCAGTATTTT. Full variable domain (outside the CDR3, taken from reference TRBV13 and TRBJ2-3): AAGVIQSPRHLIKEKRETATLKCYPIPRHDTVYWYQQGPGQDPQFLISFYEKMQSDKGSIPDRFSAQQFSDYHSELNMSSLELGDSALYFCASSLGLAGPTRTDTQYFGPGTRLTVL.

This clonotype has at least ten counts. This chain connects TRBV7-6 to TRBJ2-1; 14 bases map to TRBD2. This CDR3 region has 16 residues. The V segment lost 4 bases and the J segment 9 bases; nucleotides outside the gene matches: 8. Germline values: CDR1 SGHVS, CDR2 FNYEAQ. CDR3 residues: CASSSFGTSGSAEQFF. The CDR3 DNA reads TGTGCCAGCAGCTCCTTCGGGACTAGCGGGAGTGCTGAGCAGTTCTTC.

The CDR3 here is CASSVAIGSGQETQYF. For the CDR3, the DNA is TGTGCCAGCAGCGTAGCCATCGGGTCGGGTCAGGAGACCCAGTACTTC. The chain couples TRBV9 to TRBJ2-5, with no clear D. V gave up 0 bases and J gave up 5 bases, with 17 bases separating them. Germline V gives CDR1 SGDLS, CDR2 YYNGEE. This CDR3 region has 16 residues.

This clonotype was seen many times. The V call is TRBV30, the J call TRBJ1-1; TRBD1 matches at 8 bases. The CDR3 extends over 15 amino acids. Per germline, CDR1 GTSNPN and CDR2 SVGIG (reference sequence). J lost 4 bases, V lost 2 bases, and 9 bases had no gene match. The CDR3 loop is CAWSRSRTGTTEAFF. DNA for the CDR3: TGTGCCTGGAGTCGTTCCCGGACAGGGACCACTGAAGCTTTCTTT.

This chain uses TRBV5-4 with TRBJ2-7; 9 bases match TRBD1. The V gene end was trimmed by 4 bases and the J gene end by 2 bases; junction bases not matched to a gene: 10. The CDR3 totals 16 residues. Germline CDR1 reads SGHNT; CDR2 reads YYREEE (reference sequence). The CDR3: CASSQTRDRAPYEQYF. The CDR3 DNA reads TGTGCCAGCAGCCAAACCCGGGACAGGGCCCCCTACGAGCAGTACTTC. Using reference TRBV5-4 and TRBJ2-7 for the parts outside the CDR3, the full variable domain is ETGVTQSPTHLIKTRGQQVTLRCSSQSGHNTVSWYQQALGQGPQFIFQYYREEENGRGNFPPRFSGLQFPNYSSELNVNALELDDSALYLCASSQTRDRAPYEQYFGPGTRLTVT.

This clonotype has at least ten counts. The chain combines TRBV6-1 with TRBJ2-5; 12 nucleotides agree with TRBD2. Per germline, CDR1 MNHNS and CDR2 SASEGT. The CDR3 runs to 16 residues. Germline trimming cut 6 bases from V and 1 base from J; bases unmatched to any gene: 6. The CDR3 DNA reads TGTGCCAGCAGCAAAGGACTAGCGGGGTCCCAAGAGACCCAGTACTTC. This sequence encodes CASSKGLAGSQETQYF.

The CDR3 DNA follows: TGTGCCACCAGCAGGTTGCCCCTGGCAGGACGATCCTCGATGAGGCCCCAGCATTTT. This sequence encodes CATSRLPLAGRSSMRPQHF. This chain joins TRBV15 and TRBJ1-5; D remains ambiguous. Per the germline V gene, CDR1 is LNHNV and CDR2 is YYDKDF (reference sequence). With 3 bases removed from V and 9 bases from J, the gap between germline ends came to 30 bases. There are 19 residues in the CDR3.

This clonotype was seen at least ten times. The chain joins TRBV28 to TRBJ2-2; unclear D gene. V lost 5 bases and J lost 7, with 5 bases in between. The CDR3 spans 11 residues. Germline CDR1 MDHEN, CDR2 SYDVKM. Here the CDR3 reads CASSGVGELFF. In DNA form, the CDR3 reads TGTGCCAGCAGTGGGGTCGGGGAGCTGTTTTTT. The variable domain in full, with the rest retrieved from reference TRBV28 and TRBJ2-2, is DVKVTQSSRYLVKRTGEKVFLECVQDMDHENMFWYRQDPGLGLRLIYFSYDVKMKEKGDIPEGYSVSREKKERFSLILESASTNQTSMYLCASSGVGELFFGEGSRLTVL.

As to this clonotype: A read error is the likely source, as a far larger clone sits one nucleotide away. The CDR3 DNA is TGTGCCAGCAGCACGGGACTAGCGGGGCCAAATGAGCAGTACTTC. It yields the protein CASSTGLAGPNEQYF. The genes are TRBV7-3 and TRBJ2-4; 13 positions agree with TRBD2. Germline CDR1 SGHTA, CDR2 FQGTGA. The trim removed 5 bases at V and 13 bases at J, leaving 11 bases unmatched. The CDR3 is 15 amino acids.

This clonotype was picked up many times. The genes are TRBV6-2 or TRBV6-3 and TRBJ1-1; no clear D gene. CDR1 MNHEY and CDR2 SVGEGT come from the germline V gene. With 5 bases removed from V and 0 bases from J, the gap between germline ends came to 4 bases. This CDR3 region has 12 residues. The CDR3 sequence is CASSIMNTEAFF. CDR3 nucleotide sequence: TGTGCCAGCAGTATTATGAACACTGAAGCTTTCTTT.

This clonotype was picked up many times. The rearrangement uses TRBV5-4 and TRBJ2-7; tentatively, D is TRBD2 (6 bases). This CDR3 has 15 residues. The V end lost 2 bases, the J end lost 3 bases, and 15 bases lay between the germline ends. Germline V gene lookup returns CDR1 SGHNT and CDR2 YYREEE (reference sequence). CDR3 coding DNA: TGTGCCAGCAGCTTAGGGCGGGGACCCTTCTACGAGCAGTACTTC. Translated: CASSLGRGPFYEQYF.

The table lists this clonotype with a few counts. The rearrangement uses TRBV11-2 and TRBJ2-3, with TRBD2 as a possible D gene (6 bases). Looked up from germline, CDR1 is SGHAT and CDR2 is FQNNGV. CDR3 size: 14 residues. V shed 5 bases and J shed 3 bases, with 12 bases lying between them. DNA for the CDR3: TGTGCCAGCAGCCCCGCGGCGGGGACAGATACGCAGTATTTT. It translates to CASSPAAGTDTQYF.

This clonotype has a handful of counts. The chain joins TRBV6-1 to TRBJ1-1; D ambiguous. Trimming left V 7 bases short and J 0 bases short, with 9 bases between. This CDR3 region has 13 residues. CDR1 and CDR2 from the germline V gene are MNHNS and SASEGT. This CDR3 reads CASNPSVNTEAFF. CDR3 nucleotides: TGTGCCAGCAACCCCAGCGTGAACACTGAAGCTTTCTTT.

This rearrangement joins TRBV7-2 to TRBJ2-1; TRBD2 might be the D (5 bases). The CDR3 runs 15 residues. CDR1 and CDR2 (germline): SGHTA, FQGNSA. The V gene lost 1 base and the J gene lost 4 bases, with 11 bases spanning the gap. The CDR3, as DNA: TGTGCCAGCAGCTTAGGGGTCGGCGGGTACAATGAGCAGTTCTTC. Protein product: CASSLGVGGYNEQFF.

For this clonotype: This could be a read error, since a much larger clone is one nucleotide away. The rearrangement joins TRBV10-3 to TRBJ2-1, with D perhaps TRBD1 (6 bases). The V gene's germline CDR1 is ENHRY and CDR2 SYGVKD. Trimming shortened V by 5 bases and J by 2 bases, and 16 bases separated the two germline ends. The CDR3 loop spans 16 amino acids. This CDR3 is CAISSWTVDTYNEQFF. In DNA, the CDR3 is TGTGCCATCAGTTCGTGGACAGTCGACACCTACAATGAGCAGTTCTTC.

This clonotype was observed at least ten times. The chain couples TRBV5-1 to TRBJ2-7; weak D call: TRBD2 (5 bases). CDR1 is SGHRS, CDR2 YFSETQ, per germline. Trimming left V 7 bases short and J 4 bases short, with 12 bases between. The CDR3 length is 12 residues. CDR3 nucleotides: TGCGCCAGCCGTAGCGATTGGTACGAGCAGTACTTC. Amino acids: CASRSDWYEQYF.

This CDR3 reads CASSLLRGEETQYF. CDR3 nucleotide sequence: TGTGCCAGCAGCTTGCTCAGGGGGGAGGAGACCCAGTACTTC. The rearrangement links TRBV5-4 to TRBJ2-5, with D possibly matching TRBD1 (7 bases). V shed 1 base and J shed 5 bases, with 12 bases lying between them. This CDR3 has 14 residues. Per germline, CDR1 SGHNT and CDR2 YYREEE (reference sequence).